This TCR beta chain was sequenced in a study of PD-1 blockade in mismatch repair-deficient tumors. This CDR3 is built from 16 residues. The germline gives CDR1 MNHNS, CDR2 SASEGT. Trimming cost V 4 bases and J 5 bases; bases outside gene matches: 7. Clones were sequenced by immunoSEQ multiplex PCR, and TCRdb holds only the in-frame ones, with some missing. The sample comprises approximately 130,000 clones, about 86% of which are singletons, and roughly 12% rests with the top ten. A few counts support this clone. The source of this sequence is an adult with mismatch repair-deficient cancer. This sequence joins TRBV6-1 and TRBJ2-3, with TRBD2 matching over 12 bases. Here the sequenced sample was peripheral blood, taken 44 weeks after starting pembrolizumab. The CDR3: CASSALAGGRGDTQYF. CDR3 bases: TGTGCCAGCAGTGCACTAGCGGGAGGCCGTGGAGATACGCAGTATTTT.